The clone carrying this TCR beta chain was recorded many times. What it binds is not known. V was pared by 6 bases and J by 10 bases, with 9 bases of the junction left unmatched. Germline CDR1 is MNHEY and CDR2 is SVGEGT. The CDR3 is 13 residues long. It was by quantitative 5'-RACE with molecular barcodes that TCR beta libraries were made. TCRdb reprocessed the 5' RACE reads with MiXCR, giving one entry per CDR3 protein. Altogether 150,000 or so distinct CDR3 sequences are present, around 32% being singletons, with the ten largest covering 6%. This sample is part of a study of CD8 T cells in ankylosing spondylitis. Regarding the study as a whole: As reported, disease-linked clones showed significant enrichment in matched ankylosing spondylitis synovial fluid. The disease-linked clones had a CD8+ phenotype and low blood frequencies.

Material: synovial fluid, either unsorted or a sorted T cell fraction (not recorded which). The J gene is TRBJ2-1, the V gene TRBV6-2 or TRBV6-3; 7 nucleotides agree with TRBD2. This TCR came from a male donor with ankylosing spondylitis. For the CDR3, the DNA is TGTGCCAGCAGCCTCCCGGGGGGATCCGAGCAGTTCTTC. Translation gives CASSLPGGSEQFF.